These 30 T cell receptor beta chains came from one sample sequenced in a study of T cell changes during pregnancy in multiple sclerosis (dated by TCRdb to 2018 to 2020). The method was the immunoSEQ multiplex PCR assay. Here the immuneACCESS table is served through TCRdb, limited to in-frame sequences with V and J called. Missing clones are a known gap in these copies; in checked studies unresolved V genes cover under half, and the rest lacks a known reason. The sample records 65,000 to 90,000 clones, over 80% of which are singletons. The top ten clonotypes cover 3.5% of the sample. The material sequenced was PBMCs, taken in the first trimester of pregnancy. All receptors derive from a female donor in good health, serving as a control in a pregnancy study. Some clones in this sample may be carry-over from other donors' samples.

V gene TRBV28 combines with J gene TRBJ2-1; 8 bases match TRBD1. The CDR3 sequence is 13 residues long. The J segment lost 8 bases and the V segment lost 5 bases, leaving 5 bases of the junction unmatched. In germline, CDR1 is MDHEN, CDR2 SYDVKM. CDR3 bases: TGTGCCAGCAGTGCAGGACAGGGCGATGAGCAGTTCTTC. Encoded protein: CASSAGQGDEQFF.

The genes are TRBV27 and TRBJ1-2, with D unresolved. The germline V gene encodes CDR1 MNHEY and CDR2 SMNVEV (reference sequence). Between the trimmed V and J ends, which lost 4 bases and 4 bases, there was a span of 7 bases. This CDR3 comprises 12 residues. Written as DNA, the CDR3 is TGTGCCAGCAGTTCCGGTGCCTATGGCTACACCTTC. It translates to CASSSGAYGYTF.

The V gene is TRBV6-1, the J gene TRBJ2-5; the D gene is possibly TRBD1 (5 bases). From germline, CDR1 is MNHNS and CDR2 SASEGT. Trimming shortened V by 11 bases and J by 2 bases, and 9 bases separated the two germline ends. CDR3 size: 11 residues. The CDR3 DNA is TGTGCCGGAAGACAGCAAGAGACCCAGTACTTC. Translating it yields CAGRQQETQYF.

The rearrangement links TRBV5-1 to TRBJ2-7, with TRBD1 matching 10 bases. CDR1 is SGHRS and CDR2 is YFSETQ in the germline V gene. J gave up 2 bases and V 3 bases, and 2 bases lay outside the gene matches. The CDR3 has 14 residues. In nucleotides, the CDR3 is TGCGCCAGCAGCTCGGACAGGGGGACCTACGAGCAGTACTTC. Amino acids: CASSSDRGTYEQYF.

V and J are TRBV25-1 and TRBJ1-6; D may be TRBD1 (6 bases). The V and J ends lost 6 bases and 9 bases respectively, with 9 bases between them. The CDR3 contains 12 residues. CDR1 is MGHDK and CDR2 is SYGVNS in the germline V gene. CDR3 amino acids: CASSQGGSPLHF. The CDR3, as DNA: TGTGCCAGCAGCCAAGGGGGTTCACCCCTCCACTTT.

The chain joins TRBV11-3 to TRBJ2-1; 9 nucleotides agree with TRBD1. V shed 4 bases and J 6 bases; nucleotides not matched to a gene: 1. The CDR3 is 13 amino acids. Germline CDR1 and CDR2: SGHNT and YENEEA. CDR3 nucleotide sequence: TGTGCCAGCAGCTCGGACAGGGGCAATGAGCAGTTCTTC. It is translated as CASSSDRGNEQFF.

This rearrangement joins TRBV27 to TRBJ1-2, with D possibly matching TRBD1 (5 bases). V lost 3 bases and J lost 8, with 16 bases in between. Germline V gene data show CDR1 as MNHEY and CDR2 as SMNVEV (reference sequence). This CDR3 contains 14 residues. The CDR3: CASSFGGGAEGYTF. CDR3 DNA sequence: TGTGCCAGCAGTTTTGGAGGAGGGGCTGAGGGCTACACCTTC.

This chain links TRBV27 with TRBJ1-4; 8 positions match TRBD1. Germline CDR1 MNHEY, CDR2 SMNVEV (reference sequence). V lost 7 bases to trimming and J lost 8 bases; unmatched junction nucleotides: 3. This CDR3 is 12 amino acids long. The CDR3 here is CASKQGGEKLFF. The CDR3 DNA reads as TGTGCCAGCAAACAGGGGGGAGAAAAACTGTTTTTT.

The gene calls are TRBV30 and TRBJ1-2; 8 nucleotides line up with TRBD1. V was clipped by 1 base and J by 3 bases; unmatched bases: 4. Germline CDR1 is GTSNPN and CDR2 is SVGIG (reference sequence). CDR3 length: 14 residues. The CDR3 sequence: CAWSAGGEYYGYTF. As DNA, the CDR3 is TGTGCCTGGAGTGCAGGGGGCGAGTACTATGGCTACACCTTC.

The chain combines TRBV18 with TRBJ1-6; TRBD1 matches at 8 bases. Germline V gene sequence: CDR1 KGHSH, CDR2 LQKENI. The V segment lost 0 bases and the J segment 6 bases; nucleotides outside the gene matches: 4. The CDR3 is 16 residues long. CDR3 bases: TGTGCCAGCTCACCACCGCAGGGGGCGGGTAATTCACCCCTCCACTTT. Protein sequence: CASSPPQGAGNSPLHF.

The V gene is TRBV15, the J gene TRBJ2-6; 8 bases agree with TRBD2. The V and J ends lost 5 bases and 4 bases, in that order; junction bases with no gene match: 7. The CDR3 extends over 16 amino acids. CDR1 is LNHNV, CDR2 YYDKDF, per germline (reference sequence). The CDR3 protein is CATSGERGRGANVLTF. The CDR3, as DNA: TGTGCCACCAGCGGGGAGCGGGGGAGAGGGGCCAACGTCCTGACTTTC.

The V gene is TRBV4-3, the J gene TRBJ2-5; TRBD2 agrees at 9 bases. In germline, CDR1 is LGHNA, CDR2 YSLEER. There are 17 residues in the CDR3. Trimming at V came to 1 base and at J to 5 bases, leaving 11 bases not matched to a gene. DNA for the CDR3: TGCGCCAGCAGCCAAGTGGCTAGCGGGACAAGTGCGGAGACCCAGTACTTC. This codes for CASSQVASGTSAETQYF.

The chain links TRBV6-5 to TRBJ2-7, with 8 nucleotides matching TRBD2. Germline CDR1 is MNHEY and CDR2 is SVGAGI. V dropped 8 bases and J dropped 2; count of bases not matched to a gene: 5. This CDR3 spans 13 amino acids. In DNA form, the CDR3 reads TGTGCCAGCCACCTAGCGGGCACCTACGAGCAGTACTTC. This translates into CASHLAGTYEQYF.

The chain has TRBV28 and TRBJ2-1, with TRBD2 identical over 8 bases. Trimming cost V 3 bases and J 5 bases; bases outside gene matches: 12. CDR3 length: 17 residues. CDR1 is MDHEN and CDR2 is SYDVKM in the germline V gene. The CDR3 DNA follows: TGTGCCAGCAGTTTCCCCTTTGCCCGGGGGGGCAACAATGAGCAGTTCTTC. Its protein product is CASSFPFARGGNNEQFF.

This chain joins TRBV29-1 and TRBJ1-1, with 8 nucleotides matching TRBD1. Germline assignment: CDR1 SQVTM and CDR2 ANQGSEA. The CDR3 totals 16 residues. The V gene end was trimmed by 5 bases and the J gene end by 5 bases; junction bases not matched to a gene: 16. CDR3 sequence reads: CSVPPTGTGQRTEAFF. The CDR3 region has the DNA TGCAGCGTTCCGCCGACAGGGACAGGACAGAGGACTGAAGCTTTCTTT. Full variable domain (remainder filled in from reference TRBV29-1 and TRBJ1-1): SAVISQKPSRDICQRGTSLTIQCQVDSQVTMMFWYRQQPGQSLTLIATANQGSEATYESGFVIDKFPISRPNLTFSTLTVSNMSPEDSSIYLCSVPPTGTGQRTEAFFGQGTRLTVV.

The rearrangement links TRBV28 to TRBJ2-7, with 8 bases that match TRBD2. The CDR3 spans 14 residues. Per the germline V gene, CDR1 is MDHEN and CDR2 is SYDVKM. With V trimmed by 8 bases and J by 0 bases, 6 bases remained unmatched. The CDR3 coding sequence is TGTGCCAGCGCATCAACTAGCGGCTCCTACGAGCAGTACTTC. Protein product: CASASTSGSYEQYF.

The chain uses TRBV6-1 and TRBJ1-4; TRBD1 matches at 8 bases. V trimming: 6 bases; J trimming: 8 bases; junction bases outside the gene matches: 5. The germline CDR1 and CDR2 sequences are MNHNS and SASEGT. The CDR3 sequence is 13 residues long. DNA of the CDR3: TGTGCCAGCAGGGACAGGGTGGAGGAAAAACTGTTTTTT. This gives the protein CASRDRVEEKLFF.

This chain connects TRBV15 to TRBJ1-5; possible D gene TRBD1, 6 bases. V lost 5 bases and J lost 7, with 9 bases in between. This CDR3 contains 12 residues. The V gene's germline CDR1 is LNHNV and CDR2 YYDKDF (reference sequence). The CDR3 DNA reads TGTGCCACCAGCGCAACAGGGCAGCCCCAGCATTTT. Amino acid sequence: CATSATGQPQHF.

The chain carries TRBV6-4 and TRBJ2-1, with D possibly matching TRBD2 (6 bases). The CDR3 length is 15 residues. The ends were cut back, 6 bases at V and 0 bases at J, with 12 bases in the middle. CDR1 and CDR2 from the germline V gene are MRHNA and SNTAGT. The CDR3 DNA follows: TGTGCCAGCAGGCAAGCGGGCCGCTCCTACAATGAGCAGTTCTTC. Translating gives CASRQAGRSYNEQFF.

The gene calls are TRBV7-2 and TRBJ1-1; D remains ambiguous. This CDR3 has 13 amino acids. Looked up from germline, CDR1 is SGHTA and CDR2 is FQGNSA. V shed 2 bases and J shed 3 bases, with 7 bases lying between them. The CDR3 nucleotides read TGTGCCAGCAGCTTACTTGCGTACACTGAAGCTTTCTTT. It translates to CASSLLAYTEAFF. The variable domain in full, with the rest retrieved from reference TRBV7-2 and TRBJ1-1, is GAGVSQSPSNKVTEKGKDVELRCDPISGHTALYWYRQSLGQGLEFLIYFQGNSAPDKSGLPSDRFSAERTGGSVSTLTIQRTQQEDSAVYLCASSLLAYTEAFFGQGTRLTVV.

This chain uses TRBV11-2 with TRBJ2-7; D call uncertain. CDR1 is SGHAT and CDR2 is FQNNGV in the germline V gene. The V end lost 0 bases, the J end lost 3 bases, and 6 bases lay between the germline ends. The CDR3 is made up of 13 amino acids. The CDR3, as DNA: TGTGCCAGCAGCTTAGAACTCAACTACGAGCAGTACTTC. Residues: CASSLELNYEQYF.

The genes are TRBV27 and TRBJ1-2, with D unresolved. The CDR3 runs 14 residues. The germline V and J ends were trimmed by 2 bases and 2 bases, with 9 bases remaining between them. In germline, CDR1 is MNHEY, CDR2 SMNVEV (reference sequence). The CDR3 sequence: CASSLAGGNYGYTF. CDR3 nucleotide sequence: TGTGCCAGCAGTTTAGCAGGTGGAAACTATGGCTACACCTTC.

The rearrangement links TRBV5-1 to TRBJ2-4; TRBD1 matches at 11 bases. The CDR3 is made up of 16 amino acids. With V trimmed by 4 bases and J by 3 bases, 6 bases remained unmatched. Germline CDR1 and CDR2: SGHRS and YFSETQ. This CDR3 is CASSRGQGEGKNIQYF. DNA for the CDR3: TGCGCCAGCAGCCGGGGACAGGGGGAAGGCAAAAACATTCAGTACTTC.

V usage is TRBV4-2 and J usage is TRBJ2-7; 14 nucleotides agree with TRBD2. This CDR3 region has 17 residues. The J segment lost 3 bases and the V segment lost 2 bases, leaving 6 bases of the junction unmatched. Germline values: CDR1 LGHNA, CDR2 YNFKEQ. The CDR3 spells CASSQSGLAGDHYEQYF. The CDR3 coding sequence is TGTGCCAGCAGCCAATCGGGACTAGCGGGGGACCACTACGAGCAGTACTTC.

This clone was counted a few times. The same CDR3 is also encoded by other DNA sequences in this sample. CDR3 residues: CASSLDRGETQYF. The CDR3 DNA reads as TGTGCCAGCAGCCTGGACAGGGGAGAGACCCAGTACTTC. This chain uses TRBV11-2 with TRBJ2-5; 9 bases line up with TRBD1. CDR3 length equals 13 residues. Germline assignment: CDR1 SGHAT and CDR2 FQNNGV. V lost 5 bases, J lost 4 bases, and 2 bases stayed unmatched. The variable domain in full, with the rest retrieved from reference TRBV11-2 and TRBJ2-5, is EAGVAQSPRYKIIEKRQSVAFWCNPISGHATLYWYQQILGQGPKLLIQFQNNGVVDDSQLPKDRFSAERLKGVDSTLKIQPAKLEDSAVYLCASSLDRGETQYFGPGTRLLVL.

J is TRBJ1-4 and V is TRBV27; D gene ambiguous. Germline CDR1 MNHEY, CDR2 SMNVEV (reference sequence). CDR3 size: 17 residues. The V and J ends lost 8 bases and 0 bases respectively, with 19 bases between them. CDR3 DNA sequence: TGTGCCAGCGCTTCCGAGGCGTCTTTTGCAACTAATGAAAAACTGTTTTTT. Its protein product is CASASEASFATNEKLFF.

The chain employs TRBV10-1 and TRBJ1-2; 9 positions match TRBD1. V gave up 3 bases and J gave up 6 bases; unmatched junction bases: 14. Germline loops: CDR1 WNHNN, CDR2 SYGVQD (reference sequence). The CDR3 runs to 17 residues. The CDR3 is CASSEQAGTGRVDGYTF. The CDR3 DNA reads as TGCGCCAGCAGTGAACAAGCCGGGACAGGGAGAGTCGATGGCTACACCTTC.

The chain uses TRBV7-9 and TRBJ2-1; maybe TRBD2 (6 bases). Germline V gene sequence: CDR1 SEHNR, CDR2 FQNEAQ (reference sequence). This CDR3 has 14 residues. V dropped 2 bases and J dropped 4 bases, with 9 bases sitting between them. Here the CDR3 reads CASSLNSGYNEQFF. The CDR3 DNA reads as TGTGCCAGCAGCTTAAACAGCGGGTACAATGAGCAGTTCTTC.

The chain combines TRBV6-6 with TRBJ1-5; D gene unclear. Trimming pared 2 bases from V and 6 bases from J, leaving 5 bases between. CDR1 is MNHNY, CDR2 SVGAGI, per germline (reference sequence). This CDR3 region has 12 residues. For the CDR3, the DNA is TGTGCCAGCAGTTACGAGGGTCAGCCCCAGCATTTT. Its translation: CASSYEGQPQHF.

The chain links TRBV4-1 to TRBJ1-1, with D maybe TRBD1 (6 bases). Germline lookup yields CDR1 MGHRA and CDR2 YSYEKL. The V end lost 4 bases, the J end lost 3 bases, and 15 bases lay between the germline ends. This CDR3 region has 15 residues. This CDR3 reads CASSRRRQDDTEAFF. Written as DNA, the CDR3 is TGCGCCAGCAGCCGTCGCCGACAGGATGACACTGAAGCTTTCTTT.